Below are 17 T cell receptor delta chains sequenced from a single sample in a study of gamma-delta T cells after stem cell transplantation. TCRdb re-analyzed the RT-PCR reads via CATT. This table has some 250 delta-chain clones, roughly 5.2% appearing once. The material sequenced was gamma-delta T cells. The receptors derive from a human donor. It is not recorded whose cells these are; they may come from a transplant donor.

This clone qualifies as large. The V gene is TRDV2, the J gene TRDJ1; TRDD3 aligns across 11 bases. The CDR3 is made up of 16 amino acids. The junction had 7 bases not matched to a gene; V was cut back by 2 bases and J by 3 bases. Germline assignment: CDR1 GEAIGNYY and CDR2 EKD. CDR3 bases: TGTGCCTGTGACAACCTGGGGGATACTGTGCCCGATAAACTCATCTTT. Its translation: CACDNLGDTVPDKLIF.

This clone came up a few times. V is TRDV2 and J is TRDJ3; the match to TRDD3 covers 7 bases. V was pared by 4 bases and J by 0 bases, with 8 bases of the junction left unmatched. The CDR3 length is 18 residues. Germline CDR1 is GEAIGNYY and CDR2 is EKD. CDR3 residues: CACDSTGAISWDTRQMFF. The CDR3 bases are TGTGCCTGTGATTCAACTGGGGCCATCTCCTGGGACACCCGACAGATGTTTTTC.

V gene TRDV2 combines with J gene TRDJ1, with 10 bases fitting TRDD3. The CDR3 spans 20 residues. Germline CDR1 GEAIGNYY, CDR2 EKD. V lost 0 bases to trimming and J lost 3 bases; unmatched junction nucleotides: 18. CDR3 in DNA: TGTGCCTGTGACACCTTATATGATACTGGGGGATCGCAACGGCCCGATAAACTCATCTTT. Translating it yields CACDTLYDTGGSQRPDKLIF.

This clone is categorized as hyperexpanded. Other DNA variants within this sample encode the same CDR3. The CDR3 DNA sequence: TGTGCCTGTGACGACTTAACTGGGGGACACACCGATAAACTCATCTTT. Amino acid sequence: CACDDLTGGHTDKLIF. This chain links TRDV2 with TRDJ1; 9 nucleotides agree with TRDD3. The germline CDR1 and CDR2 sequences are GEAIGNYY and EKD. V shed 3 bases and J 0 bases; nucleotides not matched to a gene: 7. This CDR3 has 16 amino acids.

This clone was counted a few times. It differs at one base from a far larger clone, so likely a read error. The rearrangement uses TRDV2 and TRDJ1, with TRDD3 matching over 12 bases. Germline V gene data show CDR1 as GEAIGNYY and CDR2 as EKD. The CDR3 has 17 residues. CDR3 protein: CACGTVSGGYATDKLIF. CDR3 DNA: TGTGCCTGTGGCACCGTCTCTGGGGGATACGCGACCGATAAACTCATCTTT.

This clone came up a few times. Only one base separates this from a far larger clonotype, so it likely reflects a read error. Other DNA sequences in the sample encode the same CDR3. The V call is TRDV2, the J call TRDJ3; the D gene is possibly TRDD3 (5 bases). The CDR3 is 20 amino acids. Per germline, CDR1 GEAIGNYY and CDR2 EKD. The ends were cut back, 0 bases at V and 0 bases at J, with 17 bases in the middle. CDR3 DNA: TGTGCCTGTGACACCGTGTCCGGGGAGGGGTTCTCCTGGGACACCCGACAGATGTTTTTC. It encodes CACDTVSGEGFSWDTRQMFF.

This clone was seen only a few times. One base away lies a much larger clone, so this may be a sequencing read error. Other DNA sequences in this sample translate to the same CDR3. The J gene is TRDJ1, the V gene TRDV2; D gene uncertain. Germline V CDR1 and CDR2: GEAIGNYY, EKD. This CDR3 has 15 amino acids. CDR3 in amino acids: CACDPLLGHTDKLIF. CDR3 DNA: TGTGCCTGTGACCCCTTACTCGGTCACACTGATAAACTCATCTTT.

Details on this clone: A much larger clone differs from this one at a single base, so this may be a read error. No call was made for the V gene; the J gene is TRDJ3; the D call in the table, TRDD3, was not verified against the DNA. CDR3 length: 19 residues. The CDR3 bases are TGTGCCTGTGACCACTGGGGAATCGAAAGCTCCTTGGACACCCGACAGATGTTTTTC. Translated: CACDHWGIESSLDTRQMFF.

This clone was observed a handful of times. A far larger clone is just one base off, so this is likely a read error. This chain connects TRDV2 to TRDJ1; D may be TRDD3 (6 bases). Germline values: CDR1 GEAIGNYY, CDR2 EKD. The CDR3 length is 18 residues. The CDR3 DNA reads as TGTGCCTGTGGCACCGTAAGAACGCTGGGGATGCTACCCGATAAACTCATCTTT. Translation gives CACGTVRTLGMLPDKLIF.

The V gene remains uncalled, whereas the J gene is TRDJ1; TRDD3 was called by the table and not checked on the DNA. The CDR3 covers 18 residues. The CDR3 DNA reads as TGTGCCTGTGACACCTTGCTGGGGGATACGCGTGAAACCGATAAACTCATCTTT. It translates to CACDTLLGDTRETDKLIF.

This clone was seen a few times. TCRdb's protein does not match the DNA translation at residue 5; the protein provided is translated from the DNA. This chain connects TRDV2 to TRDJ1, with 11 bases identical to TRDD3. CDR1 and CDR2 from the germline V gene are GEAIGNYY and EKD. The junction had 10 bases not matched to a gene; V was cut back by 3 bases and J by 8 bases. This CDR3 has 15 residues. CDR3 amino acids: CACDRVGDTRNKLIF. The CDR3 DNA reads TGTGCCTGTGACCGCGTGGGGGATACGCGCAACAAACTCATCTTT.

Concerning this clone: For this DNA, TCRdb reports the protein of a much larger clone, which diverges at residue 7, most likely from a read error; the protein presented here is translated directly from the DNA. The CDR3 DNA sequence: TGTGCCTGTGACGACTTAATTGGGGGACACACCGATAAACTCATCTTT. This encodes CACDDLIGGHTDKLIF. J is TRDJ1 and V is TRDV2; the match to TRDD3 covers 7 bases. The V gene end was trimmed by 3 bases and the J gene end by 0 bases; junction bases not matched to a gene: 9. The CDR3 extends over 16 amino acids. Germline V CDR1 and CDR2: GEAIGNYY, EKD.

This clone has a handful of counts. V gene TRDV2 combines with J gene TRDJ1; the match to TRDD3 covers 10 bases. The CDR3 consists of 26 residues. V was pared by 3 bases and J by 0 bases, with 36 bases of the junction left unmatched. Germline V gene sequence: CDR1 GEAIGNYY, CDR2 EKD. The CDR3 bases are TGTGCCTGTGACGCGATTCCCCCTAATCTGGGGGGGGTAAGGAATACTGGGGGATCGGACACCGATAAACTCATCTTT. It codes for CACDAIPPNLGGVRNTGGSDTDKLIF.

This clone was seen a few times. The J gene is TRDJ3, the V gene TRDV2; 8 nucleotides match TRDD3. CDR3 length: 19 residues. Germline CDR1 is GEAIGNYY and CDR2 is EKD. Trimming at V came to 0 bases and at J to 1 base, leaving 7 bases not matched to a gene. This chain's CDR3 is CACDTVGIPNSWDTRQMFF. The CDR3 DNA reads TGTGCCTGTGACACCGTGGGGATACCAAATTCCTGGGACACCCGACAGATGTTTTTC.

No V gene was called here, but the J gene is TRDJ1; the D call TRDD3 from the table was never checked on the DNA. The CDR3 runs 19 residues. The CDR3 protein is CACDTVATGVYESTDKLIF. CDR3 in DNA: TGTGCCTGTGACACCGTGGCTACTGGGGTATACGAATCTACCGATAAACTCATCTTT.

By proportion, this clone is large. The chain employs TRDV2 and TRDJ3; TRDD3 matches 7 bases. The CDR3 runs 19 residues. V lost 3 bases, J lost 0 bases, and 10 bases stayed unmatched. CDR1 and CDR2 from the germline V gene are GEAIGNYY and EKD. The CDR3 nucleotides read TGTGCCTGTGACCACTGGGGAATCGAAAGCTCCTGGGACACCCGACAGATGTTTTTC. Its protein product is CACDHWGIESSWDTRQMFF.

This clone was seen a handful of times. A single base is all that separates this from a far larger clone, so a read error is likely. The identical CDR3 is also encoded by other nucleotide sequences in the sample. The V call is TRDV2, the J call TRDJ1; perhaps TRDD3 as D (6 bases). The CDR3 consists of 18 residues. V lost 0 bases and J 3 bases, leaving 22 bases between the germline ends. The germline CDR1 and CDR2 sequences are GEAIGNYY and EKD. The DNA of the CDR3 is TGTGCCTGTGACACCGTAAGAACGCTGGGGATGCTCCCCGATAAACTCATCTTT. As protein: CACDTVRTLGMLPDKLIF.